The present entry profiles one T cell receptor beta chain with its context. This record comes from a study of shared clonotypes between healthy human individuals. CDR3 length: 12 amino acids. Germline V gene sequence: CDR1 LNHDA, CDR2 SQIVND (reference sequence). Between the trimmed V and J ends, which lost 5 bases and 0 bases, there was a span of 4 bases. It was across several immunoSEQ plates that each subset's genomic DNA was evenly split. The data were produced by immunoSEQ multiplex PCR, yet TCRdb's version contains in-frame clones alone and is incomplete. The table has around 370,000 clones, 90% to 98% seen once.

The TCR sequence derives from a man between 25 and 39 years old in good health. The V call is TRBV19, the J call TRBJ1-1; D remains unclear. Sequencing input: memory CD8+ T cells sorted from blood. Regarding subset: CD45RO+ cells pooled with CCR7-negative TemRA cells. The CDR3: CASSWMNTEAFF. The DNA of the CDR3 is TGTGCCAGTAGTTGGATGAACACTGAAGCTTTCTTT.